Described below is a single T cell receptor beta chain sequence and its context. This CDR3 is built from 12 residues. Trimming left V 2 bases short and J 10 bases short, with 6 bases between. The germline V gene has CDR1 MNHEY and CDR2 SMNVEV (reference sequence). Some clones are missing from TCRdb's copy, which holds only in-frame ones; the method was immunoSEQ multiplex PCR. This sample has fewer than 350,000 clones, with about nine tenths found just once. This sample stems from a study of blood T cell repertoires in COVID-19. The gene calls are TRBV27 and TRBJ1-6, with TRBD1 as a possible D gene (5 bases). The sequence derives from a woman aged 40 to 50 with acute COVID-19. What was sequenced was PBMCs or T cells enriched from blood (not recorded which). The CDR3 region has the DNA TGTGCCAGCAGTTTAGGGGCATCACCCCTCCACTTT. This gives the protein CASSLGASPLHF.